This T cell receptor (beta chain) was observed in a study of T cell responses to AZD1222 COVID-19 vaccine. On this clone itself: Its antigen is not identified.

TCRdb keeps only in-frame clones here, not all; method: immunoSEQ multiplex PCR. The profile shows 120,000 to 150,000 clones, roughly nine tenths of them singletons. The study, taken as a whole, reports: A rise in Spike-specific TCR breadth and depth followed two AZD1222 doses. Spike-wide vaccine-associated CD4 TCRs dominated at 160-218 and 743-854. Baseline seropositivity characterized only a handful of AZD1222 recipients.

Per the germline V gene, CDR1 is KGHSH and CDR2 is LQKENI. Trimming removed 3 bases from V and 7 bases from J; junction bases left unmatched: 2. The CDR3 covers 14 residues. Here the sequenced sample was peripheral blood, taken on day 0 of AZD1222 vaccination. The TCR was taken from an adult in good health. The chain is built from TRBV18 and TRBJ2-7, with TRBD2 matching over 14 bases. Here the CDR3 reads CASSPGLAGVEQYF. The DNA of the CDR3 is TGTGCCAGCTCACCGGGACTAGCGGGAGTTGAGCAGTACTTC. Combining the CDR3 with reference TRBV18 and TRBJ2-7 gives the whole variable domain NAGVMQNPRHLVRRRGQEARLRCSPMKGHSHVYWYRQLPEEGLKFMVYLQKENIIDESGMPKERFSAEFPKEGPSILRIQQVVRGDSAAYFCASSPGLAGVEQYFGPGTRLTVT.